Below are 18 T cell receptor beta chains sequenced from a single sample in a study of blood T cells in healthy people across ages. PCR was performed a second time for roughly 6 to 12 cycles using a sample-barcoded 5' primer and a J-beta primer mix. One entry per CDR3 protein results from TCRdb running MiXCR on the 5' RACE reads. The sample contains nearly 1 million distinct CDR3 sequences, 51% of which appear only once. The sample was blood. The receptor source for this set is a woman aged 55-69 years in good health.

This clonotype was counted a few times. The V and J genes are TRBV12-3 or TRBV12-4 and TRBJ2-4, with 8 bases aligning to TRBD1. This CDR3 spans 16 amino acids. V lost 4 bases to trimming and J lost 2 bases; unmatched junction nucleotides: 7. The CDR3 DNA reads TGTGCCAGCAGTTCCGGACAGGGTTGGCCCAAAAACATTCAGTACTTC. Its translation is CASSSGQGWPKNIQYF.

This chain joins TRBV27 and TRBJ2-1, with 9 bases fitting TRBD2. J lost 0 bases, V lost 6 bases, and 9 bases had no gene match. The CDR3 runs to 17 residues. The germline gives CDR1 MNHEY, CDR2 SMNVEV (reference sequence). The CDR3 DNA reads TGTGCCAGCAGACTCCTAGCGGGGACTAGCTCCTACAATGAGCAGTTCTTC. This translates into CASRLLAGTSSYNEQFF.

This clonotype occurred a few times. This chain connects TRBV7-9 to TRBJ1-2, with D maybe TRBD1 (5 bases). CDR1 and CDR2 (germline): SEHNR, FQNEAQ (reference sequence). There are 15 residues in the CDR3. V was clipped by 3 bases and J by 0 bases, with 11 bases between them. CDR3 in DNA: TGTGCCAGCAGCTTTGGGGAAGGGGCTAACTATGGCTACACCTTC. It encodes CASSFGEGANYGYTF.

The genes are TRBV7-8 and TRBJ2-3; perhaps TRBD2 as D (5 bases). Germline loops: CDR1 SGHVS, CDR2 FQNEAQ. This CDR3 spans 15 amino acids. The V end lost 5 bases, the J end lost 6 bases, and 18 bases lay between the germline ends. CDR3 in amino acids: CASSHTSGLGDTQYF. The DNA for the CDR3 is TGTGCCAGCAGCCATACTAGTGGGCTTGGTGATACGCAGTATTTT.

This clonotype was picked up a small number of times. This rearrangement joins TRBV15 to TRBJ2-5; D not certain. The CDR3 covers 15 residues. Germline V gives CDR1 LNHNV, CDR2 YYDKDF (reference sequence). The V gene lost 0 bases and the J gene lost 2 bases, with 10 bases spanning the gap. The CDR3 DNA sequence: TGTGCCACCAGCAGAGATACGGCTATTCAAGAGACCCAGTACTTC. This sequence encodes CATSRDTAIQETQYF.

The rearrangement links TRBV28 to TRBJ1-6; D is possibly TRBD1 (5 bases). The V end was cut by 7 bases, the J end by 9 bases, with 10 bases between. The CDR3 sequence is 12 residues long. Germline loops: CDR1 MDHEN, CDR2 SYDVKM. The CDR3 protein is CASNLRVSPLHF. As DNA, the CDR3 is TGTGCCAGCAACCTCAGGGTTTCACCCCTCCACTTT.

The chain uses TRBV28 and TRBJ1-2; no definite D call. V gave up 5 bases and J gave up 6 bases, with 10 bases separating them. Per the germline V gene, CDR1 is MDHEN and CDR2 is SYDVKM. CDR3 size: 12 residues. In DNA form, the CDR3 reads TGTGCCAGCAGTACCAGAACGAATGGCTACACCTTC. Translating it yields CASSTRTNGYTF.

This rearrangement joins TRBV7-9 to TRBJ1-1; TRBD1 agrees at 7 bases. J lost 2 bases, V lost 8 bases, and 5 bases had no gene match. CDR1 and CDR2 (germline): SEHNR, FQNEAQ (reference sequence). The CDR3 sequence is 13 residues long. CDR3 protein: CASRQGSNTEAFF. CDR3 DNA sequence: TGTGCCAGCCGACAGGGCAGTAACACTGAAGCTTTCTTT. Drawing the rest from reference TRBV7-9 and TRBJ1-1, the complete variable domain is DTGVSQNPRHKITKRGQNVTFRCDPISEHNRLYWYRQTLGQGPEFLTYFQNEAQLEKSRLLSDRFSAERPKGSFSTLEIQRTEQGDSAMYLCASRQGSNTEAFFGQGTRLTVV.

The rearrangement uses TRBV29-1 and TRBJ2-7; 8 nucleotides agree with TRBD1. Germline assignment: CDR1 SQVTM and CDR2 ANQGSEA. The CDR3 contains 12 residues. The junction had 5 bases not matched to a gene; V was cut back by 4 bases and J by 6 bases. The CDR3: CSVVDREIEQYF. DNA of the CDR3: TGCAGCGTTGTGGACAGGGAAATCGAGCAGTACTTC.

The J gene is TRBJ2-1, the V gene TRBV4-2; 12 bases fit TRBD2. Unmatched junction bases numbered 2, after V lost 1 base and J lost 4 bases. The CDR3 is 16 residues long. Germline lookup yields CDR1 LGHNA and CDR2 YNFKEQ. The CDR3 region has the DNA TGTGCCAGCAGCCAAGGGACTAGCGGGGAATACAATGAGCAGTTCTTC. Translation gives CASSQGTSGEYNEQFF.

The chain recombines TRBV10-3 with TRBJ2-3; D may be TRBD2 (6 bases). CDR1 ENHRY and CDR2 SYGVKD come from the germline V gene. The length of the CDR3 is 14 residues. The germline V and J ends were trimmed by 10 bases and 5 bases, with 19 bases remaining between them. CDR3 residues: CATRMGEAGDTQYF. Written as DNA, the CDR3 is TGTGCCACCAGAATGGGGGAGGCTGGAGATACGCAGTATTTT.

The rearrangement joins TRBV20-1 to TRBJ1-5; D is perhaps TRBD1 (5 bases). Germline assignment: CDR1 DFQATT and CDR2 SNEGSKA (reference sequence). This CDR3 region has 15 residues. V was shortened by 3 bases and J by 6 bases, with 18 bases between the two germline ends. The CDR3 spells CSASYVRVTGQPQHF. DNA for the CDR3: TGCAGTGCTAGTTATGTCAGGGTAACGGGTCAGCCCCAGCATTTT.

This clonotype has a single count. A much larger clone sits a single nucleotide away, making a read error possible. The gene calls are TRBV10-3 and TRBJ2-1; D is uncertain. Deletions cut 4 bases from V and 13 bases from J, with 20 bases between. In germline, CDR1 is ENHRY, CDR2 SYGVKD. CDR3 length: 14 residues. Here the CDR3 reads CAISGSAGLETQFF. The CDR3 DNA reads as TGTGCCATCAGTGGGTCGGCAGGTTTAGAGACCCAGTTCTTC.

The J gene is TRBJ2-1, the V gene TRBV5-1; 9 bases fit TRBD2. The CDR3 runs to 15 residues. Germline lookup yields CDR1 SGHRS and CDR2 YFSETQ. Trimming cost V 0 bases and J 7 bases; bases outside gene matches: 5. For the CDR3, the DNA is TGCGCCAGCAGCTTGGGACCGGGACTAGCTAATGAGCAGTTCTTC. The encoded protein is CASSLGPGLANEQFF.

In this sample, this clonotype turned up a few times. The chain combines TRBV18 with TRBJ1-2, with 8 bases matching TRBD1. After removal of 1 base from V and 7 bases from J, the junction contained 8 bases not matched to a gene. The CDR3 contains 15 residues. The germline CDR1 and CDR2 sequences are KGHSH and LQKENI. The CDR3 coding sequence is TGTGCCAGCTCACCACTAGGACAGGGTGGGGTTGGCTACACCTTC. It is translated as CASSPLGQGGVGYTF.

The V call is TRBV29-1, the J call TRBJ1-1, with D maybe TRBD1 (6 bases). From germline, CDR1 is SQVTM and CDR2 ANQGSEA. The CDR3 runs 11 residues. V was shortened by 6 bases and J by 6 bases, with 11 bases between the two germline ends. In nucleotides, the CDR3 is TGCAGCGTCCTACAGGGCCCTGAAGCTTTCTTT. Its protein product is CSVLQGPEAFF.

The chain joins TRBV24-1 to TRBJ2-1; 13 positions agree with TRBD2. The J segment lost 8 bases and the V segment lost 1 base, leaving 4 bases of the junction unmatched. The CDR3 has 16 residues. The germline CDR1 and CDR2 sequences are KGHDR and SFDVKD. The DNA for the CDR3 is TGTGCCACCAGTGATTTCCGGACTAGCGGGAGCCATGAGCAGTTCTTC. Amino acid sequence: CATSDFRTSGSHEQFF.

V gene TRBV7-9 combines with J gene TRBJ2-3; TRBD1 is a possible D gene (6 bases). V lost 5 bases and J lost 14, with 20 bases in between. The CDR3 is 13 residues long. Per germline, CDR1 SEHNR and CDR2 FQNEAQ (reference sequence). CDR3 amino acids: CASSAAGADARYF. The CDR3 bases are TGTGCCAGCAGCGCAGCAGGGGCCGATGCGCGGTATTTT. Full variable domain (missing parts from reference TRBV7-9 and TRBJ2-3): DTGVSQNPRHKITKRGQNVTFRCDPISEHNRLYWYRQTLGQGPEFLTYFQNEAQLEKSRLLSDRFSAERPKGSFSTLEIQRTEQGDSAMYLCASSAAGADARYFGPGTRLTVL.